The rows below give T cell receptor beta chains drawn from one sample of a study of T cells in localized non-small cell lung cancer. Profiling relied on immunoSEQ multiplex PCR, and the TCRdb table lists in-frame clones only, not all of them. The repertoire consists of 25,000 to 35,000 clones, with roughly 87% occurring once and the leading ten covering approximately 4%. Sample: peripheral blood mononuclear cells, taken before any cancer treatment. Every receptor here comes from a woman aged 40 to 75 with stage III lung adenocarcinoma. The CDR3 runs from the conserved cysteine through the conserved F or W. D genes are given only for firm matches. Clone size, where shown, is once, few, many, or a class for clones that have expanded.

TRBJ1-2 TRBV5-1 TRBD1 - TGCGCCAGCAGCTTGGCCGTAGGACAGGGGGCTGCTGGCTACACCTTC CASSLAVGQGAAGYTF
TRBJ2-3 TRBV19 - - TGTGCCAGTAGTTCGGGACGGGGCACAGATACGCAGTATTTT CASSSGRGTDTQYF
TRBJ2-7 TRBV4-2 TRBD1 - TGTGCCAGCAGCCAACTCACAGGGGTTACCGCCTACGAGCAGTACTTC CASSQLTGVTAYEQYF
TRBJ1-6 TRBV5-6 - - TGTGCCAGCAGCTCGGGAGAGTGGAATTCACCCCTCCACTTT CASSSGEWNSPLHF
TRBJ2-1 TRBV9 - few TGTGCCAGCAGCGCTCGGCCAGGGTCGAGCTCCTACAATGAGCAGTTCTTC CASSARPGSSSYNEQFF
TRBJ1-4 TRBV15 - once TGTGCCACCAGCCCCCGGGCCACGGGGGAAAAACTGTTTTTT CATSPRATGEKLFF
TRBJ2-2 TRBV15 - - TGTGCCACCAGCAGAGAGCAGGGTTCTGGGGAGCTGTTTTTT CATSREQGSGELFF
TRBJ2-5 TRBV11-1 - - TGTGCCAGCGCTCCCGGGGGCATGTACCAAGAGACCCAGTACTTC CASAPGGMYQETQYF
TRBJ1-5 TRBV19 TRBD1 few TGTGCCAGTAGTACGAGGGACAGGGGCAATCAGCCCCAGCATTTT CASSTRDRGNQPQHF
TRBJ2-7 TRBV18 TRBD2 - TGTGCCAGCTCACCTAACGAGGCCCGACGGACTAGCGGGAGGGCCATTGCGTACGAGCAGTACTTC CASSPNEARRTSGRAIAYEQYF
TRBJ2-7 TRBV4-1 - - TGCGCCAGCAGCCAAGTTCAGGAACGGAGGGAGCAGTACTTC CASSQVQERREQYF
TRBJ1-2 TRBV7-2 - few TGTGCCAGCAGCTCCCGGTTGGTTGGGGGAAGCGGGAATGGCTACACCTTC CASSSRLVGGSGNGYTF
TRBJ2-1 TRBV7-9 - - TGTGCCAGCAGCTTAGATTTTTTGCGATCGATCTACAATGAGCAGTTCTTC CASSLDFLRSIYNEQFF
TRBJ1-2 TRBV6-5 TRBD1 - TGTGCCAGCAGTCCCAGGACAGGAGCTAACTATGGCTACACCTTC CASSPRTGANYGYTF
TRBJ2-3 TRBV7-2 - - TGTGCCAGCAGCTTAGGCCTGGTCTGGACAGATACGCAGTATTTT CASSLGLVWTDTQYF
TRBJ2-5 TRBV5-4 - - TGTGCCAGCAGCCACGACTTCGCCCCAGAGACCCAGTACTTC CASSHDFAPETQYF
TRBJ1-6 TRBV7-2 - - TGTGCCAGCAGCTTAGTACAGGACGAGTCACCCCTCCACTTT CASSLVQDESPLHF
TRBJ2-7 TRBV29-1 TRBD1 once TGCAGCGTGGCCGGGACAGGGGGCCGGGAGCAGTACTTC CSVAGTGGREQYF
TRBJ2-1 TRBV5-8 TRBD2 once TGTGCCAGCAGCTTAGGGACTACAACCTACAATGAGCAGTTCTTC CASSLGTTTYNEQFF
TRBJ2-3 TRBV30 TRBD2 - TGTGCCTGGAGTGGTCTAGCGGGGACCACAGATACGCAGTATTTT CAWSGLAGTTDTQYF
TRBJ2-3 TRBV2 - once TGTGCCAGCACCCAAGAGGGTCAAATCGCAGATACGCAGTATTTT CASTQEGQIADTQYF
TRBJ2-1 TRBV19 TRBD2 - TGTGCCAGTAGTATCGGGCTAGCGGGAGACAATGAGCAGTTCTTC CASSIGLAGDNEQFF
TRBJ2-7 TRBV28 TRBD2 - TGTGCCAGCAGTTTAGGGAGGACTAGCAACTCCTACGAGCAGTACTTC CASSLGRTSNSYEQYF
TRBJ2-3 TRBV6-1 TRBD1 - TGTGCCAGCAGAGACAGGGCCAGCACAGATACGCAGTATTTT CASRDRASTDTQYF
TRBJ2-3 TRBV18 TRBD1 once TGTGCCAGCTCACCGGGACAGCGAAGCACAGATACGCAGTATTTT CASSPGQRSTDTQYF
TRBJ2-5 TRBV7-6 - - TGTGCCAGCAGCCGCTCACAGCAAGAGACCCAGTACTTC CASSRSQQETQYF
TRBJ1-2 TRBV5-4 TRBD1 - TGTGCCAGCAGCCCACCTGGGACAGGAAGGAACTATGGCTACACCTTC CASSPPGTGRNYGYTF
TRBJ2-7 TRBV5-6 - - TGTGCCAGCAGCGACCGGGACTCCTACGAGCAGTACTTC CASSDRDSYEQYF
TRBJ1-1 TRBV28 - - TGTGCCAGCAGTTTAGGGGCGCGGAGGACTGAAGCTTTCTTT CASSLGARRTEAFF
TRBJ2-7 TRBV2 - - TGTGCCAGCAGCCGGCAGGGCCCCAACGAGCAGTACTTC CASSRQGPNEQYF
TRBJ2-3 TRBV4-2 - - TGTGCCAGCAGCCCGAGACGGGGAGGCCCTACAGATACGCAGTATTTT CASSPRRGGPTDTQYF
TRBJ1-2 TRBV19 TRBD1 once TGTGCCAGTAGTATAAGGGACAGGGGTATGCATGGCTACACCTTC CASSIRDRGMHGYTF
TRBJ2-1 TRBV28 - few TGTGCCAGCAGACTCCCAGGAGGGGGCTACAATGAGCAGTTCTTC CASRLPGGGYNEQFF
TRBJ2-3 TRBV7-8 - - TGTGCCAGCAGCTTAGTGTTGAATCGAAGGGGAGATACGCAGTATTTT CASSLVLNRRGDTQYF
TRBJ2-7 TRBV28 - - TGTGCCAGCAGACTAGGTGGCCTCGAGCAGTACTTC CASRLGGLEQYF
TRBJ1-3 TRBV5-1 - - TGCGCCAGCAGCGTCGAGGTCGGTATAGGGTCTGGAAACACCATATATTTT CASSVEVGIGSGNTIYF
TRBJ2-5 TRBV11-2 - - TGTGCCAGCAGCTTAAGTGAGACCCAGTACTTC CASSLSETQYF
TRBJ2-5 TRBV5-1 TRBD2 - TGCGCCAGCAGGGAGATAGCGGGAGGAGGAGAGACCCAGTACTTC CASREIAGGGETQYF
TRBJ2-1 TRBV4-2 - once TGTGCCAGCAGCCAAGATGGTTGGGTCAGCTCCTACAATGAGCAGTTCTTC CASSQDGWVSSYNEQFF
TRBJ1-1 TRBV7-9 - once TGTGCCAGCAGCTTATCGGGGAGGATGAACACTGAAGCTTTCTTT CASSLSGRMNTEAFF
TRBJ1-3 TRBV10-3 - once TGTGCCATCAGTGAGTCAGGGGGTGGAAACACCATATATTTT CAISESGGGNTIYF
TRBJ1-1 TRBV19 - - TGTGCCAGTAGTTCAATCGGGGGCACTGAAGCTTTCTTT CASSSIGGTEAFF
TRBJ1-6 TRBV5-1 - - TGCGCCAGCAGCTTGGATACAAGCAGGGCTTATTCACCCCTCCACTTT CASSLDTSRAYSPLHF
TRBJ1-1 TRBV5-1 - - TGCGCCAGCAGGCGGGACCCCGAGAACACTGAAGCTTTCTTT CASRRDPENTEAFF
TRBJ2-1 TRBV11-2 - - TGTGCCAGCAGCTTAGATCAGCGGAGGGGGGAGCAGTTCTTC CASSLDQRRGEQFF